Listed below are T cell receptor beta chains from one sample, sequenced in a study of CD8 T cells in Susac syndrome. TCRdb itself ran the immunoSEQ multiplex PCR reads through MiXCR, one entry per CDR3 protein. The repertoire includes over 95,000 distinct CDR3 sequences, nearly 95% of them detected once, and about 0.14% sits in the top ten. Sequenced material: CD4+ T cells from PBMCs. The source of these receptors is a human donor in good health. Each CDR3 is given with its conserved first and last residue. A D gene is named only where the DNA matches it firmly. Where a row states a size, it is once, few, many or the class of an expanded clone; other rows omit it.

-	TRBJ2-1	TRBV7-2	13	-	CASSAGWRAEQFF	TGTGCCAGCAGCGCGGGGTGGCGCGCTGAGCAGTTCTTC
-	TRBJ1-1	TRBV6-5	14	-	CASSFSGMNTEAFF	TGTGCCAGCAGTTTCTCGGGGATGAACACTGAAGCTTTCTTT
-	TRBJ1-5	TRBV10-3	13	-	CAIVEYIDQPQHF	TGTGCCATCGTCGAGTATATTGATCAGCCCCAGCATTTT
-	TRBJ2-7	TRBV29-1	13	-	CSVDPGASDEQYF	TGCAGCGTTGATCCCGGGGCCAGTGACGAGCAGTACTTC
once	TRBJ2-7	TRBV5-4	14	-	CASSLERQFYEQYF	TGTGCCAGCAGCTTGGAGAGACAGTTCTACGAGCAGTACTTC
-	TRBJ2-1	TRBV4-2	17	-	CASSQVADTDGYNEQFF	TGTGCCAGCAGCCAAGTTGCAGACACCGACGGCTACAATGAGCAGTTCTTC
-	TRBJ2-2	TRBV9	16	TRBD2	CASSPLSGGRTGELFF	TGTGCCAGCAGCCCCCTAAGCGGGGGACGTACCGGGGAGCTGTTTTTT
-	TRBJ1-1	TRBV4-1	13	TRBD1	CASSPRGLTEAFF	TGCGCCAGCAGCCCGAGGGGGCTTACTGAAGCTTTCTTT
-	TRBJ1-2	TRBV10-3	14	-	CAISDEGTHYGYTF	TGTGCCATCAGTGATGAGGGGACGCACTATGGCTACACCTTC
-	TRBJ2-2	TRBV20-1	11	-	CSAHRAGELFF	TGCAGTGCGCACAGGGCGGGGGAGCTGTTTTTT
-	TRBJ2-3	TRBV7-2	12	-	CASSRLADTQYF	TGTGCCAGCAGCCGACTCGCAGATACGCAGTATTTT
-	TRBJ2-5	TRBV12-3/TRBV12-4	13	-	CASSLTGAETQYF	TGTGCCAGCAGTTTAACGGGGGCTGAGACCCAGTACTTC
-	TRBJ2-1	TRBV19	12	-	CASSTVGNEQFF	TGTGCCAGTAGTACAGTCGGCAATGAGCAGTTCTTC
-	TRBJ2-3	TRBV10-3	15	TRBD2	CAIRTSGILTDTQYF	TGTGCCATCAGGACTAGCGGGATTTTAACAGATACGCAGTATTTT
-	TRBJ1-4	TRBV7-9	13	-	CASRQGSEEKLFF	TGTGCCAGCAGACAGGGAAGTGAAGAAAAACTGTTTTTT
-	TRBJ1-1	TRBV6-1	16	TRBD1	CASREYRGRMNTEAFF	TGTGCCAGCAGGGAATACAGGGGTCGCATGAACACTGAAGCTTTCTTT
-	TRBJ2-1	TRBV7-2	15	-	CASGTRLSSYNEQFF	TGTGCCAGCGGGACTCGCCTGAGCTCCTACAATGAGCAGTTCTTC
once	TRBJ2-1	TRBV7-3	16	TRBD1	CASSLWRGQGLNEQFF	TGTGCCAGCAGCTTATGGAGGGGACAGGGGCTCAATGAGCAGTTCTTC
-	TRBJ1-5	TRBV19	15	-	CASSRFQKSNQPQHF	TGTGCCAGTAGTCGTTTCCAGAAGAGCAATCAGCCCCAGCATTTT
-	TRBJ1-2	TRBV29-1	13	TRBD1	CSVHRGPAYGYTF	TGCAGCGTCCACAGGGGGCCGGCTTATGGCTACACCTTC
-	TRBJ1-2	TRBV19	14	-	CASLPGEGRYGYTF	TGTGCCAGCCTCCCGGGAGAAGGGCGTTATGGCTACACCTTC
-	TRBJ2-1	TRBV12-3/TRBV12-4	14	-	CASTPGGRAQEQFF	TGTGCCAGCACTCCCGGGGGGCGAGCCCAAGAGCAGTTCTTC
-	TRBJ2-2	TRBV7-9	16	TRBD2	CASNRSGRANTGELFF	TGTGCCAGCAATCGGAGCGGGAGGGCCAATACCGGGGAGCTGTTTTTT
few	TRBJ1-3	TRBV7-2	12	-	CASSSGGNTIYF	TGTGCCAGCAGCTCCGGGGGAAACACCATATATTTT
-	TRBJ2-1	TRBV12-3/TRBV12-4	15	TRBD2	CASRPGGGSYNEQFF	TGTGCCAGCAGACCCGGGGGGGGCTCCTACAATGAGCAGTTCTTC
-	TRBJ1-1	TRBV10-3	13	-	CAISLDRAGEAFF	TGTGCCATCAGTCTGGACAGAGCGGGCGAAGCTTTCTTT
-	TRBJ1-5	TRBV20-1	13	-	CSAPQVGGQPQHF	TGCAGTGCTCCCCAGGTGGGTGGTCAGCCCCAGCATTTT
-	TRBJ2-7	TRBV3-1	14	-	CASSQGPGHYEQYF	TGTGCCAGCAGCCAAGGCCCGGGGCACTACGAGCAGTACTTC
-	TRBJ2-5	TRBV9	14	TRBD2	CASSLLAADGDQYF	TGTGCCAGCAGCCTACTAGCGGCCGACGGTGACCAGTACTTC
-	TRBJ2-7	TRBV11-1	16	TRBD1	CASSRPSGQGVHEQYF	TGTGCCAGCAGCCGCCCTTCCGGACAGGGGGTTCACGAGCAGTACTTC
-	TRBJ2-5	TRBV9	11	-	CATGGPTSLNF	TGTGCCACTGGGGGGCCTACAAGCCTCAACTTC
-	TRBJ2-3	TRBV12-3/TRBV12-4	23	TRBD2	CASTRPTSGSFSVVGASTDTQYF	TGTGCCAGCACCCGTCCGACTAGCGGGAGCTTTTCTGTGGTCGGAGCTAGCACAGATACGCAGTATTTT
few	TRBJ2-1	TRBV7-2	12	-	CASRSVPPEQFF	TGTGCCAGCAGGTCGGTCCCCCCTGAGCAGTTCTTC
-	TRBJ1-2	TRBV9	15	-	CASSVSQTDNYGYTF	TGTGCCAGCAGCGTGTCACAGACGGATAACTATGGCTACACCTTC
-	TRBJ2-1	TRBV20-1	15	TRBD2	CSAFRLASSYNEQFF	TGCAGTGCCTTTCGACTAGCGTCCTCCTACAATGAGCAGTTCTTC
-	TRBJ2-5	TRBV20-1	15	-	CSARDFRRDQETQYF	TGCAGTGCTAGAGATTTTCGCAGGGACCAAGAGACCCAGTACTTC
-	TRBJ2-3	TRBV19	14	-	CASSSVPSTDTQYF	TGTGCCAGTAGTAGCGTGCCTAGCACAGATACGCAGTATTTT
-	TRBJ1-5	TRBV10-2	14	-	CASSESTLTQPQHF	TGCGCCAGCAGTGAGTCAACCCTTACGCAGCCCCAGCATTTT
-	TRBJ2-1	TRBV5-1	15	TRBD2	CASARRLAGEEEQFF	TGCGCCAGCGCCCGGAGACTAGCGGGAGAGGAGGAGCAGTTCTTC
-	TRBJ1-2	TRBV2	14	-	CASSGGQTTYGYTF	TGTGCCAGCAGTGGGGGGCAGACAACCTATGGCTACACCTTC